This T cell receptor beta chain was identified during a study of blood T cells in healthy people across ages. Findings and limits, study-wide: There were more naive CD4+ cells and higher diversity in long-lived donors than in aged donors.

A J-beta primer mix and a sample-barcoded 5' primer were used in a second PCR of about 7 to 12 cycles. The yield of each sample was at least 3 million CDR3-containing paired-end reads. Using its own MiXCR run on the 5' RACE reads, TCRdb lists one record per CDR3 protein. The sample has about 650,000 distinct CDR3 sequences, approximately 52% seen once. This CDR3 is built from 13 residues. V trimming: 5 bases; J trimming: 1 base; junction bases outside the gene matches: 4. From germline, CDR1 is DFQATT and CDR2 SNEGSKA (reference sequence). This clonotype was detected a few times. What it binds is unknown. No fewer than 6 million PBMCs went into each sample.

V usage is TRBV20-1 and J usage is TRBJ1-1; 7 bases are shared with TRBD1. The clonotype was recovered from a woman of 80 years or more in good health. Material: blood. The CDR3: CSARGQPNTEAFF. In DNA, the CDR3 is TGCAGTGCTCGGGGACAGCCGAACACTGAAGCTTTCTTT.